A single sample gave rise to the 16 T cell receptor beta chains below, sequenced in a study of blood T cell repertoires in COVID-19. The assay was immunoSEQ multiplex PCR, and TCRdb's table has in-frame clones only and misses some. The table shows about 68,000 clones, with more than 80% occurring only once. Material for sequencing was peripheral blood. The receptors here all came from a young man with acute or convalescent COVID-19.

This clone was counted once. The V and J genes are TRBV4-1 and TRBJ1-4; D gene uncertain. The germline V gene has CDR1 MGHRA and CDR2 YSYEKL. The V end was cut by 3 bases, the J end by 6 bases, with 11 bases between. This CDR3 region has 14 residues. The CDR3 protein is CASSHMLGHEKLFF. The CDR3 nucleotides read TGCGCCAGCAGCCATATGTTGGGCCATGAAAAACTGTTTTTT.

This clone was recorded only once. The chain recombines TRBV28 with TRBJ2-7; perhaps TRBD1 as D (6 bases). In germline, CDR1 is MDHEN, CDR2 SYDVKM. V was pared by 2 bases and J by 4 bases, with 12 bases between. The CDR3 is 14 residues long. The CDR3 DNA sequence: TGTGCCAGCAGTTTAGGGGGCTTTGGTTACGAGCAGTACTTC. Amino acid sequence: CASSLGGFGYEQYF.

This rearrangement joins TRBV3-1 (or the pseudogene TRBV3-2) to TRBJ1-4, with D tentatively TRBD1 (6 bases). V lost 4 bases, J lost 3 bases, and 9 bases lay in between. CDR1 LGHDT and CDR2 YNNKEL come from the germline V gene (reference sequence). CDR3 length: 14 amino acids. CDR3 amino acids: CASSPDRANEKLFF. In DNA form, the CDR3 reads TGTGCCAGCAGCCCGGACAGAGCTAATGAAAAACTGTTTTTT.

The rearrangement uses TRBV7-6 and TRBJ2-7; 8 positions match TRBD2. Germline V lookup: CDR1 SGHVS, CDR2 FNYEAQ. CDR3 size: 16 residues. V was pared by 1 base and J by 0 bases, with 5 bases of the junction left unmatched. In DNA, the CDR3 is TGTGCCAGCAGCTTAGAGGCAGCGGGGGCCTCCTACGAGCAGTACTTC. This codes for CASSLEAAGASYEQYF.

CDR3 sequence (DNA): TGCAGCGTTGCCGGGGTGGAGACCCAGTACTTC. Encoded protein: CSVAGVETQYF. V gene TRBV29-1 combines with J gene TRBJ2-5; tentative D call: TRBD2 (5 bases). The V and J ends lost 4 bases and 5 bases respectively, with 8 bases between them. Germline values: CDR1 SQVTM, CDR2 ANQGSEA. The CDR3 spans 11 residues. The entire variable domain, with the rest obtained from reference TRBV29-1 and TRBJ2-5, is as follows: SAVISQKPSRDICQRGTSLTIQCQVDSQVTMMFWYRQQPGQSLTLIATANQGSEATYESGFVIDKFPISRPNLTFSTLTVSNMSPEDSSIYLCSVAGVETQYFGPGTRLLVL.

This clone was observed a single time. CDR3 coding DNA: TGTGCCATCAGTGCGAAGGCGGATGAAAAACTGTTTTTT. Amino acid sequence: CAISAKADEKLFF. The V call is TRBV10-3, the J call TRBJ1-4; D call uncertain. V lost 4 bases and J lost 6, with 9 bases in between. Germline CDR1 and CDR2: ENHRY and SYGVKD. This CDR3 spans 13 amino acids.

The chain joins TRBV6-5 to TRBJ2-2; D not resolved. V shed 7 bases and J shed 4 bases, with 13 bases lying between them. The V gene's germline CDR1 is MNHEY and CDR2 SVGAGI. There are 14 residues in the CDR3. The CDR3 DNA follows: TGTGCCAGCACGGCGCGGCCAAGCACCGGGGAGCTGTTTTTT. Translated: CASTARPSTGELFF.

The V gene is TRBV28, the J gene TRBJ2-7; 10 bases agree with TRBD2. Germline V gene sequence: CDR1 MDHEN, CDR2 SYDVKM. The J segment lost 5 bases and the V segment lost 7 bases, leaving 11 bases of the junction unmatched. This CDR3 contains 15 residues. CDR3 bases: TGTGCCAGCAACGAGGCGGCAGGACTAGCGGACGAGCAGTACTTC. Its protein is CASNEAAGLADEQYF.

V gene TRBV9 combines with J gene TRBJ1-2; 7 bases agree with TRBD1. J lost 2 bases, V lost 2 bases, and 6 bases had no gene match. Germline V CDR1 and CDR2: SGDLS, YYNGEE. CDR3 length equals 15 residues. CDR3 residues: CASSVLTGSNYGYTF. The DNA of the CDR3 is TGTGCCAGCAGCGTTCTGACAGGGTCAAACTATGGCTACACCTTC.

The chain joins TRBV2 to TRBJ1-3; D is undetermined. Looked up from germline, CDR1 is SNHLY and CDR2 is FYNNEI. The CDR3 runs 13 residues. The CDR3 reads CVWRGTSGNTIYF. The CDR3 coding sequence is TGTGTATGGCGGGGAACCTCTGGAAACACCATATATTTT.

This rearrangement joins TRBV5-1 to TRBJ2-7, with 10 bases identical to TRBD2. The germline V gene has CDR1 SGHRS and CDR2 YFSETQ. Unmatched junction bases numbered 10, after V lost 3 bases and J lost 1 base. CDR3 length equals 17 residues. CDR3 coding DNA: TGCGCCAGCAGCTCGAAGCTAGCGGGAGCGGGATCCTACGAGCAGTACTTC. The encoded protein is CASSSKLAGAGSYEQYF.

This clone was detected a few times. V usage is TRBV28 and J usage is TRBJ1-5; 7 bases are a match to TRBD1. Trimming took 6 bases from V and 0 from J; bases not matched to a gene: 5. Germline CDR1 is MDHEN and CDR2 is SYDVKM. The CDR3 length is 15 residues. The CDR3 DNA reads TGTGCCAGCAGCCCAACAGGGGTTAGCAATCAGCCCCAGCATTTT. This sequence encodes CASSPTGVSNQPQHF.

This chain joins TRBV6-6 and TRBJ1-1; D gene unclear. CDR1 MNHNY and CDR2 SVGAGI come from the germline V gene (reference sequence). The V and J ends lost 6 bases and 1 base respectively, with 15 bases between them. The CDR3 spans 15 residues. For the CDR3, the DNA is TGTGCCAGCAGCCGCGCCGGGAAGGCGAACACTGAAGCTTTCTTT. Translating gives CASSRAGKANTEAFF.

The chain links TRBV6-5 to TRBJ1-2; 7 bases map to TRBD1. This CDR3 comprises 13 residues. Per germline, CDR1 MNHEY and CDR2 SVGAGI. V dropped 5 bases and J dropped 8; count of bases not matched to a gene: 8. The CDR3 sequence: CASSQDRFGGYTF. The CDR3, as DNA: TGTGCCAGCAGTCAGGACAGGTTTGGAGGCTACACCTTC.

The chain employs TRBV30 and TRBJ2-7; unclear D gene. This CDR3 is 14 amino acids long. The V end lost 1 base, the J end lost 3 bases, and 13 bases lay between the germline ends. The germline V gene encodes CDR1 GTSNPN and CDR2 SVGIG (reference sequence). DNA for the CDR3: TGTGCCTGGAGTGGTCAAGGCGGATACTACGAGCAGTACTTC. Its translation: CAWSGQGGYYEQYF.

The chain combines TRBV9 with TRBJ2-7; 9 bases map to TRBD1. The CDR3 sequence is 16 residues long. Germline V gene sequence: CDR1 SGDLS, CDR2 YYNGEE. The V gene end was trimmed by 5 bases and the J gene end by 2 bases; junction bases not matched to a gene: 11. Here the CDR3 reads CASSPTGTGHAYEQYF. The CDR3 nucleotides are TGTGCCAGCAGTCCGACCGGGACAGGGCACGCCTACGAGCAGTACTTC.